These 20 T cell receptor beta chains were sequenced from one sample in a study of blood T cells in healthy people across ages. For the second PCR, which ran for roughly 7 to 11 cycles, a sample-barcoded 5' primer and a J-beta primer mix were used. TCRdb redid the calling of the 5' RACE reads with MiXCR, one entry per CDR3 protein. Among nearly 1 million distinct CDR3 sequences, roughly 51% were seen once, and the ten largest hold about a fifth. The sample consisted of blood. The receptor set was obtained from a woman aged 55 to 70 in good health.

The chain employs TRBV7-2 and TRBJ2-2; either TRBD1 or TRBD2 may supply D (7 bases each). This CDR3 spans 15 amino acids. Trimming shortened V by 5 bases and J by 5 bases, and 15 bases separated the two germline ends. Germline V gene data show CDR1 as SGHTA and CDR2 as FQGNSA. The CDR3 DNA follows: TGTGCCAGCAGCGGGGGAGGGACAGTAACCGGGGAGCTGTTTTTT. It codes for CASSGGGTVTGELFF. The whole variable domain, filled in from reference TRBV7-2 and TRBJ2-2, reads GAGVSQSPSNKVTEKGKDVELRCDPISGHTALYWYRQSLGQGLEFLIYFQGNSAPDKSGLPSDRFSAERTGGSVSTLTIQRTQQEDSAVYLCASSGGGTVTGELFFGEGSRLTVL.

The chain carries TRBV12-3 or TRBV12-4 and TRBJ2-7, with D tentatively TRBD2 (6 bases). The V end lost 4 bases, the J end lost 3 bases, and 13 bases lay between the germline ends. The CDR3 is 14 residues long. Here the CDR3 reads CASSSPLSGYEQYF. The CDR3 nucleotides are TGTGCCAGCAGTTCCCCACTTAGCGGCTACGAGCAGTACTTC.

This chain joins TRBV12-3 or TRBV12-4 and TRBJ2-7; 8 nucleotides match TRBD1. The CDR3 consists of 15 residues. Unmatched junction bases numbered 7, after V lost 5 bases and J lost 1 base. DNA for the CDR3: TGTGCCAGCAGTCTCAGGGGGCATGGGTCCTACGAGCAGTACTTC. Translated, it gives CASSLRGHGSYEQYF.

The gene calls are TRBV15 and TRBJ2-7; a weak D match, TRBD1 (5 bases). Germline V CDR1 and CDR2: LNHNV, YYDKDF (reference sequence). The CDR3 runs to 15 residues. V was pared by 3 bases and J by 2 bases, with 14 bases between. CDR3 sequence (DNA): TGTGCCACCAGCAGTCTTCCATCGACAGCCTACGAGCAGTACTTC. Its protein is CATSSLPSTAYEQYF.

This clonotype turned up a few times. The chain uses TRBV29-1 and TRBJ2-5; 13 nucleotides align to TRBD2. TRBJ2-7 explains the end of the DNA better; the J call may be wrong. The length of the CDR3 is 18 residues. The V gene's germline CDR1 is SQVTM and CDR2 ANQGSEA. CDR3 nucleotides: TGCAGCGTTGAAGGTTGGGTCGGGACTAGCGGGAAAGGGTACGAGCAGTACTTC. Translated, it gives CSVEGWVGTSGKGYEQYF.

The V and J genes are TRBV18 and TRBJ2-7; TRBD1 might be the D (6 bases). Germline V lookup: CDR1 KGHSH, CDR2 LQKENI. Trimming removed 1 base from V and 3 bases from J, with 10 bases in between. The CDR3 length is 14 residues. Written as DNA, the CDR3 is TGTGCCAGCTCACCACGAGACAGGCACTACGAGCAGTACTTC. It is translated as CASSPRDRHYEQYF.

This rearrangement joins TRBV7-9 to TRBJ2-7; 12 nucleotides line up with TRBD2. This CDR3 contains 15 residues. In germline, CDR1 is SEHNR, CDR2 FQNEAQ (reference sequence). Trimming cost V 4 bases and J 3 bases; bases outside gene matches: 4. This CDR3 is CASSWTSGTFYEQYF. CDR3 in DNA: TGTGCCAGCAGCTGGACTAGCGGGACATTCTACGAGCAGTACTTC.

The sample holds a few counts of this clonotype. This chain uses TRBV12-3 or TRBV12-4 with TRBJ2-3; TRBD1 aligns across 7 bases. This CDR3 has 13 residues. The V and J ends lost 7 bases and 1 base, in that order; junction bases with no gene match: 2. The CDR3 reads CASTGQGTDTQYF. The CDR3 DNA sequence: TGTGCCAGCACTGGACAGGGCACAGATACGCAGTATTTT.

The genes are TRBV11-2 and TRBJ2-3; weak D call: TRBD2 (6 bases). V dropped 5 bases and J dropped 11 bases, with 20 bases sitting between them. The germline V gene encodes CDR1 SGHAT and CDR2 FQNNGV. The CDR3 runs 14 residues. In nucleotides, the CDR3 is TGTGCCAGCAGCACCCACTTTGAGCGGGTCGGGCAGTATTTT. Its translation is CASSTHFERVGQYF.

In regard to this clonotype: A junction end diverges from the germline sequence, so it may reflect a read error. CDR3 amino acids: CATSYPEWKNNGQFF. The CDR3 nucleotides are TGTGCCACCAGCTACCCCGAGTGGAAAAACAATGGGCAGTTCTTC. This rearrangement joins TRBV15 to TRBJ2-1, with D unresolved. CDR1 is LNHNV and CDR2 is YYDKDF in the germline V gene (reference sequence). CDR3 size: 15 residues.

Remarks on this clonotype: This clone may be a read error of a much larger clone one base away. CDR3 region: CASRPDRVVGANVLTF. CDR3 in DNA: TGTGCCAGCAGGCCGGACAGGGTAGTTGGGGCCAACGTCCTGACTTTC. The genes are TRBV12-3 or TRBV12-4 and TRBJ2-6; 8 nucleotides agree with TRBD1. The CDR3 is 16 residues long. Trimming removed 6 bases from V and 3 bases from J; junction bases left unmatched: 7.

This clonotype was detected ten times or more. The DNA of the CDR3 is TGTGCCAGCAGCCCCGCACCGAGCTCCTACAATGAGCAGTTCTTC. It is translated as CASSPAPSSYNEQFF. The chain carries TRBV7-3 and TRBJ2-1, with D unclear. This CDR3 spans 15 amino acids. V was shortened by 5 bases and J by 0 bases, with 11 bases between the two germline ends. Germline V gene lookup returns CDR1 SGHTA and CDR2 FQGTGA. Filled out from reference TRBV7-3 and TRBJ2-1, the complete variable domain reads GAGVSQTPSNKVTEKGKYVELRCDPISGHTALYWYRQSLGQGPEFLIYFQGTGAADDSGLPNDRFFAVRPEGSVSTLKIQRTERGDSAVYLCASSPAPSSYNEQFFGPGTRLTVL.

This clonotype was recorded at least ten times. This sequence joins TRBV20-1 and TRBJ2-1; D not certain. The ends were cut back, 6 bases at V and 8 bases at J, with 17 bases in the middle. This CDR3 has 13 residues. CDR1 is DFQATT and CDR2 is SNEGSKA in the germline V gene (reference sequence). The CDR3 bases are TGCAGTGCCCTTTTGGGCTCTGACGATGAGCAGTTCTTC. It yields the protein CSALLGSDDEQFF.

This clonotype was counted between two and nine times. The chain employs TRBV4-1 and TRBJ1-2; TRBD1 matches at 7 bases. The trim removed 1 base at V and 5 bases at J, leaving 10 bases unmatched. Germline CDR1 is MGHRA and CDR2 is YSYEKL. The CDR3 extends over 16 amino acids. The CDR3 region is CASSQGPGQRTYGYTF. The DNA of the CDR3 is TGCGCCAGCAGCCAAGGACCGGGACAGCGAACTTATGGCTACACCTTC.

In this sample, this clonotype turned up a few times. V is TRBV19 and J is TRBJ2-1; D gene uncertain. The CDR3 has 15 residues. Germline CDR1 LNHDA, CDR2 SQIVND (reference sequence). Trimming stripped 1 base from V and 5 bases from J, with 12 bases between. The chain's CDR3 is CASSIAVQIHNEQFF. As DNA, the CDR3 is TGTGCCAGTAGTATAGCCGTACAAATACACAATGAGCAGTTCTTC.

V gene TRBV7-2 combines with J gene TRBJ2-1, with D perhaps matching TRBD1 or TRBD2 (5 bases each). Germline-derived CDR1 and CDR2 are SGHTA and FQGNSA. The CDR3 has 17 residues. V was trimmed by 5 bases and J by 1 base, leaving 18 bases between them. The DNA for the CDR3 is TGTGCCAGCAGCCCCGAGGGGTCTCAGGGTTCCTACAATGAGCAGTTCTTC. Encoded protein: CASSPEGSQGSYNEQFF.

J is TRBJ2-1 and V is TRBV6-2 or TRBV6-3; 7 nucleotides agree with TRBD2. The ends lost 3 bases at V and 1 base at J; junction bases unmatched: 12. Looked up from germline, CDR1 is MNHEY and CDR2 is SVGEGT. The CDR3 is made up of 18 amino acids. In DNA form, the CDR3 reads TGTGCCAGCAGTTATAAGAAGACGGGGGGTCGGTCCTACAATGAGCAGTTCTTC. This codes for CASSYKKTGGRSYNEQFF.

CDR3 in amino acids: CSATTVQRETQYF. The CDR3 region has the DNA TGCAGTGCCACGACAGTCCAAAGAGAGACCCAGTACTTC. This sequence joins TRBV20-1 and TRBJ2-7, with a tentative D call TRBD1 (5 bases). TRBJ2-5 matches the DNA end more closely, so the J call is doubtful. The CDR3 runs 13 residues. CDR1 DFQATT and CDR2 SNEGSKA come from the germline V gene (reference sequence).

The chain employs TRBV4-2 and TRBJ2-7; 7 nucleotides align to TRBD1. CDR1 LGHNA and CDR2 YNFKEQ come from the germline V gene. J lost 2 bases, V lost 2 bases, and 9 bases had no gene match. The CDR3 loop spans 16 amino acids. The CDR3 sequence: CASSQKPGQIAYEQYF. CDR3 DNA: TGTGCCAGCAGCCAAAAACCGGGACAGATCGCCTACGAGCAGTACTTC.

J is TRBJ2-5 and V is TRBV12-3 or TRBV12-4; perhaps TRBD2 as D (5 bases). The CDR3 extends over 13 amino acids. V shed 5 bases and J shed 11 bases, with 18 bases lying between them. The CDR3: CASSGSGINEQYF. The CDR3 DNA reads TGTGCCAGCAGTGGCTCGGGGATCAATGAGCAGTACTTC.